This record looks at one TCR beta chain sequence and its context. Its antigen is currently unknown. This sample was included in a study of CD8 T cells in Susac syndrome. The CDR3 consists of 12 residues. V lost 8 bases and J lost 7, with 15 bases in between. Germline-derived CDR1 and CDR2 are SEHNR and FQNEAQ (reference sequence). Study-level results: The CD4+ T cell repertoires in Susac syndrome did not show any clonal expansion.

RNA amounts of 0.5 to 1 ug underwent reverse transcription with random hexamers. It was immunoSEQ multiplex PCR that amplified TCR beta CDR3 across 54 Vbeta and 13 Jbeta. Using its own MiXCR run on the immunoSEQ multiplex PCR reads, TCRdb lists one record per CDR3 protein. This table holds 180,000 or so distinct CDR3 sequences, around 94% found once. The chain has TRBV7-9 and TRBJ2-7; weak D call: TRBD1 (5 bases). The TCR was taken from a human donor with Susac syndrome. The material sequenced was CD4+ T cells from PBMCs. CDR3 DNA: TGTGCCAGCGAAGGGGTCCCCAGGGAGCAGTACTTC. Protein: CASEGVPREQYF.